This TCR beta chain was captured by sequencing in a study of response to subunit inactivated influenza vaccine. Trimming took off 3 bases at V and 2 bases at J, with 15 bases between the two ends. Germline V gene sequence: CDR1 KGHDR, CDR2 SFDVKD. The length of the CDR3 is 16 residues. One entry per CDR3 protein results from TCRdb running MiXCR on the RT-PCR reads. There are about 650,000 distinct CDR3 sequences in the sample; approximately 14% occur only once, and 11% lies in the top ten. The sample consisted of PBMCs from blood, taken 11 to 12 days after vaccination. The TCR comes from a man in his fifties or sixties who received an inactivated influenza vaccine. The chain employs TRBV24-1 and TRBJ2-5; perhaps D is TRBD1 or TRBD2 (5 bases each). This chain's CDR3 is CATSDPRGGGQETQYF. DNA for the CDR3: TGTGCCACCAGTGATCCTCGGGGCGGTGGGCAAGAGACCCAGTACTTC.